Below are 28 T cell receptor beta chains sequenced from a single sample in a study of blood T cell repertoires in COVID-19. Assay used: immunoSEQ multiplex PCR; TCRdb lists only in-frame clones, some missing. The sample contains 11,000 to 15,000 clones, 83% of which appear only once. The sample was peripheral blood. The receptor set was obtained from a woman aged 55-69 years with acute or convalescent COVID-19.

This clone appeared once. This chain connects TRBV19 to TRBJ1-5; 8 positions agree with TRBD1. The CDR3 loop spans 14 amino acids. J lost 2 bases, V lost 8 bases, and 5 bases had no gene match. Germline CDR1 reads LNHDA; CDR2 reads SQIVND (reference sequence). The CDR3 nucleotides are TGTGCCAGTTCCCAGGGGGCAGGCAATCAGCCCCAGCATTTT. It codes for CASSQGAGNQPQHF.

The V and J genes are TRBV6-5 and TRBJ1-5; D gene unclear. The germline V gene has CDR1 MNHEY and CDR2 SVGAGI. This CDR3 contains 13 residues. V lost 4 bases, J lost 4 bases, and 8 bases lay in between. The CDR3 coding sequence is TGTGCCAGCAGTTTCAGGAAAAATCAGCCCCAGCATTTT. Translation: CASSFRKNQPQHF.

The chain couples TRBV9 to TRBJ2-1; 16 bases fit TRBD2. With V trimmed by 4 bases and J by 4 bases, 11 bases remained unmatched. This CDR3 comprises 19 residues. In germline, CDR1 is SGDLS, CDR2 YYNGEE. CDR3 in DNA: TGTGCCAGCAGCTCCAAGGGACTAGCGGGAGGGCCCTATTACAATGAGCAGTTCTTC. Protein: CASSSKGLAGGPYYNEQFF.

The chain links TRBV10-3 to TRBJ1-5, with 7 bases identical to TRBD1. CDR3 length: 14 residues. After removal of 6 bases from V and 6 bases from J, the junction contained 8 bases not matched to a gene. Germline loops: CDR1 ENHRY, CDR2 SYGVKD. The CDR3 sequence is CAIRDREEGQPQHF. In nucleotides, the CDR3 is TGTGCCATCAGAGACAGGGAAGAGGGTCAGCCCCAGCATTTT.

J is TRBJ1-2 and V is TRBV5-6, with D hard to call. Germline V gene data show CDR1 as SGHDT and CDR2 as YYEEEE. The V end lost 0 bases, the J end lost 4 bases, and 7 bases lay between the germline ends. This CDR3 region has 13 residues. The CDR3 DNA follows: TGTGCCAGCAGCTTGGAGGAGGTCTATGGCTACACCTTC. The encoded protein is CASSLEEVYGYTF.

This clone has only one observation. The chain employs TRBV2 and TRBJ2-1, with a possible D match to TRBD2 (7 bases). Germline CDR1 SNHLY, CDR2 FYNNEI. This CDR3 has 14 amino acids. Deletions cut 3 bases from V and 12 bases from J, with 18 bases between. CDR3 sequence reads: CASSDAGAEKPQFF. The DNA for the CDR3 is TGTGCCAGCAGTGATGCGGGGGCCGAGAAACCGCAGTTCTTC.

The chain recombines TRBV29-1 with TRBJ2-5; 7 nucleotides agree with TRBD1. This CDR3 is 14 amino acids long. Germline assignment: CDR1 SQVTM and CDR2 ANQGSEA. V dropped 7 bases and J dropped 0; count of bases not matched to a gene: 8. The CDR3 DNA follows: TGCAGCGGCGAACCGGGACAGAACCAAGAGACCCAGTACTTC. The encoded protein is CSGEPGQNQETQYF.

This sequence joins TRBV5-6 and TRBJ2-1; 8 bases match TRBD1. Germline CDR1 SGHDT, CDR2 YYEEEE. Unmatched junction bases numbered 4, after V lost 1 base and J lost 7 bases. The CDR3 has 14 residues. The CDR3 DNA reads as TGTGCCAGCAGCTTGAGGACAGGGATGAATGAGCAGTTCTTC. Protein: CASSLRTGMNEQFF.

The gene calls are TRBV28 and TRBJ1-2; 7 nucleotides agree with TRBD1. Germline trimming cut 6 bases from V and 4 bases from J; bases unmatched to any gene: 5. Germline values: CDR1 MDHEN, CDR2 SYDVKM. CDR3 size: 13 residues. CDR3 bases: TGTGCCAGCAGGCGGGACAGCGGCTATGGCTACACCTTC. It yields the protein CASRRDSGYGYTF.

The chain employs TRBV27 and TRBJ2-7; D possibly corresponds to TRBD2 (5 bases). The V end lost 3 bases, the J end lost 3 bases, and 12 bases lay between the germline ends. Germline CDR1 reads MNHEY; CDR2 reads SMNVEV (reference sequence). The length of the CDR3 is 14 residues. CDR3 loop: CASSFREDGYEQYF. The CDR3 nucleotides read TGTGCCAGCAGTTTCCGGGAAGACGGCTACGAGCAGTACTTC.

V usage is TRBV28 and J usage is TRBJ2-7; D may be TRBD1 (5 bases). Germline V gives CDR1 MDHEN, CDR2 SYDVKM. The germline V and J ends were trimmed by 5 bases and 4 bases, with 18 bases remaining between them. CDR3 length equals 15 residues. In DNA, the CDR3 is TGTGCCAGCAGTCCTAGGGGATGGGAAGGGTACGAGCAGTACTTC. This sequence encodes CASSPRGWEGYEQYF.

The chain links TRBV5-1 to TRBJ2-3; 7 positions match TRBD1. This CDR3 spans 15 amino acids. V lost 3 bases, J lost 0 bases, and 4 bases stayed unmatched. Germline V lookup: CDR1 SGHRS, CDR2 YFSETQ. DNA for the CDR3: TGCGCCAGCAGCTCGGGACAGCTTAGCACAGATACGCAGTATTTT. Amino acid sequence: CASSSGQLSTDTQYF.

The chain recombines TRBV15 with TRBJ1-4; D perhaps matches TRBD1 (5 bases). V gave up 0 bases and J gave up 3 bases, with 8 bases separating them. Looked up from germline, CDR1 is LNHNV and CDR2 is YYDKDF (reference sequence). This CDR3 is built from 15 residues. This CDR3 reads CATSRDGGSNEKLFF. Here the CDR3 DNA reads TGTGCCACCAGCAGAGATGGGGGGTCTAATGAAAAACTGTTTTTT.

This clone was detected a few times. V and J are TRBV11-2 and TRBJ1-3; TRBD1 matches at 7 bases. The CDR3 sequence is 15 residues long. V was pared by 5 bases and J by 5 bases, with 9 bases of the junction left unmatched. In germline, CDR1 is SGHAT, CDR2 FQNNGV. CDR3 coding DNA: TGTGCCAGCAGCCCCAACAGGGGTCCGCGAAACACCATATATTTT. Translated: CASSPNRGPRNTIYF.

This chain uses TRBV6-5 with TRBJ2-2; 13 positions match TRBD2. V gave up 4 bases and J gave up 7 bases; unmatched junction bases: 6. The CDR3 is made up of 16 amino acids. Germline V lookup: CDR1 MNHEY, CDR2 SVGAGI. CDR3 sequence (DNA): TGTGCCAGCAGTTTCATGACTAGCGGGAGGAACGGGGAGCTGTTTTTT. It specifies CASSFMTSGRNGELFF.

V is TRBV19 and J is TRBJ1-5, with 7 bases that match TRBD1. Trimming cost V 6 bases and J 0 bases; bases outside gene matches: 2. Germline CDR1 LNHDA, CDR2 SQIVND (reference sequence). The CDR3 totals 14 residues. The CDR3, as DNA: TGTGCCAGTAGCCAGGGGGTTAGCAATCAGCCCCAGCATTTT. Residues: CASSQGVSNQPQHF.

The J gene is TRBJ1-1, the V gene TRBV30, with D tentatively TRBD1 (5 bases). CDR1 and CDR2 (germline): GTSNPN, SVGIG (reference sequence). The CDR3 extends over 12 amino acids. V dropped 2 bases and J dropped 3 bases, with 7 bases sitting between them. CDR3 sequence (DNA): TGTGCCTGGAGTTGGGGGGACACTGAAGCTTTCTTT. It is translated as CAWSWGDTEAFF.

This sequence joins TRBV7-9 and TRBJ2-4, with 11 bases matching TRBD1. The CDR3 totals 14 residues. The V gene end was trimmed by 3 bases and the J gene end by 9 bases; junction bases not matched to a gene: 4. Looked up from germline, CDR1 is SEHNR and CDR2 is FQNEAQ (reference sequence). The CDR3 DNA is TGTGCCAGCAGCTTTGGACAGGGGGCGATCATTCAGTACTTC. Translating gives CASSFGQGAIIQYF.

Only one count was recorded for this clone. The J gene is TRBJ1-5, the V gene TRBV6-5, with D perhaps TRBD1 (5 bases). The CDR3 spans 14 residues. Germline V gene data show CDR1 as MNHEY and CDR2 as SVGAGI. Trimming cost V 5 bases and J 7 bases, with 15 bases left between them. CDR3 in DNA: TGTGCCAGCAGTATGGGGGGGGGAGGACAGCCCCAGCATTTT. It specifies CASSMGGGGQPQHF.

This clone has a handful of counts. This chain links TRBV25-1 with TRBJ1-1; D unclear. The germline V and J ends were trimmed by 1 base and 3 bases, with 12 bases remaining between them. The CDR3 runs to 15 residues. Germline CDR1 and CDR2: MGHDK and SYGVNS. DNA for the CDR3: TGTGCCAGCAGTGAATCTGGCGACGGGGACACTGAAGCTTTCTTT. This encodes CASSESGDGDTEAFF.

The CDR3 DNA reads as TGTGCCAGCAGCCAACTCCAGGGGGCTAACACTGAAGCTTTCTTT. The encoded protein is CASSQLQGANTEAFF. The chain is built from TRBV3-1 (or the pseudogene TRBV3-2) and TRBJ1-1; 8 bases align to TRBD1. The trim removed 2 bases at V and 2 bases at J, leaving 4 bases unmatched. The germline V gene has CDR1 LGHDT and CDR2 YNNKEL (reference sequence). The CDR3 is 15 amino acids.

The CDR3 coding sequence is TGTGCCAGCAGCTTAAGTCAGTTCCGTAACACCATATATTTT. Translated: CASSLSQFRNTIYF. The J gene is TRBJ1-3, the V gene TRBV7-2; D gene uncertain. CDR1 is SGHTA and CDR2 is FQGNSA in the germline V gene. The CDR3 has 14 amino acids. Trimming shortened V by 2 bases and J by 7 bases, and 12 bases separated the two germline ends.

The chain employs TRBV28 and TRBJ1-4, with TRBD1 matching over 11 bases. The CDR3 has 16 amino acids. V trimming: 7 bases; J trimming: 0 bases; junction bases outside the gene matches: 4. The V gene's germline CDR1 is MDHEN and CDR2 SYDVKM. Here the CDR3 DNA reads TGTGCCAGCAACGGACAGGGGGCTACAACTAATGAAAAACTGTTTTTT. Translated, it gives CASNGQGATTNEKLFF.

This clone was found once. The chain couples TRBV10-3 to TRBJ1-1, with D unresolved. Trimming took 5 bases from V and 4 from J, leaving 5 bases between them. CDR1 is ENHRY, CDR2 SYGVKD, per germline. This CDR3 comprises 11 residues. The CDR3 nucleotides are TGTGCCATCAGTTCGGGCACTGAAGCTTTCTTT. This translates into CAISSGTEAFF.

This chain's CDR3 is CASTLSRGQGLETQYF. The CDR3 coding sequence is TGTGCCAGCACACTCTCCCGGGGACAGGGTCTAGAGACCCAGTACTTC. The gene calls are TRBV27 and TRBJ2-5, with 9 nucleotides matching TRBD1. With 7 bases clipped from V and 4 bases from J, the junction kept 13 bases outside the gene matches. Germline V lookup: CDR1 MNHEY, CDR2 SMNVEV (reference sequence). CDR3 length: 16 amino acids.

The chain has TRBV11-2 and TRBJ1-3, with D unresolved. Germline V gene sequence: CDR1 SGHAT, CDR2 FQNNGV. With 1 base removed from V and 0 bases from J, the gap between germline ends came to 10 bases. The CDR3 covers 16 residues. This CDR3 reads CASSLVTGDSGNTIYF. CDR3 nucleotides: TGTGCCAGCAGCTTAGTAACCGGGGACTCTGGAAACACCATATATTTT.

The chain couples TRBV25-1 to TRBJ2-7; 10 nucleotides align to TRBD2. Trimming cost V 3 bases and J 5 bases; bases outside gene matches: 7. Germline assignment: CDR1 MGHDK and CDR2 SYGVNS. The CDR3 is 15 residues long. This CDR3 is CASSDLIGTSDEQYF. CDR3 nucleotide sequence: TGTGCCAGCAGTGACCTTATCGGGACTAGCGACGAGCAGTACTTC.

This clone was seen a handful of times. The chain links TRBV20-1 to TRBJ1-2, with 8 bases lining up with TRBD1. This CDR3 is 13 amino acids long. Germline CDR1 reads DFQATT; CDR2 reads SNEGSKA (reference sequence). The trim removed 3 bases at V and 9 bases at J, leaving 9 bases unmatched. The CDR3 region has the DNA TGCAGTGCTAGTGGGACAGGCCCTTATAGCTACACCTTC. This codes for CSASGTGPYSYTF.